A single sample gave rise to the 24 T cell receptor beta chains below, sequenced in a study of neurological immune-mediated disorders. TCRdb fed the 5' RACE reads into MiXCR, producing one record per CDR3 protein. The sample gives tens of thousands of distinct CDR3 sequences, nearly 3.5% of which show up once; 3% to 4% is in the top ten. What was sequenced was PBMCs. The receptors shown here come from a man aged 40-49 years with multiple sclerosis.

This clonotype has ten or more counts. The chain uses TRBV3-1 and TRBJ2-7; D is perhaps TRBD2 (6 bases). Trimming took off 0 bases at V and 4 bases at J, with 16 bases between the two ends. This CDR3 comprises 16 residues. Germline loops: CDR1 LGHDT, CDR2 YNNKEL (reference sequence). The CDR3 bases are TGTGCCAGCAGCCAAGATTCGGGAGAGCCTTTTTACGAGCAGTACTTC. This translates into CASSQDSGEPFYEQYF.

There are many counts of this clonotype. CDR3 DNA sequence: TGTGCCAGCAGCTTCGAAGGGAGGGCACCCCTCCACTTT. Encoded protein: CASSFEGRAPLHF. This chain uses TRBV5-5 with TRBJ1-6, with unresolved D. CDR1 and CDR2 from the germline V gene are SGHKS and YYEKEE (reference sequence). The V and J ends lost 2 bases and 11 bases respectively, with 11 bases between them. The CDR3 consists of 13 residues. Supplemented by reference TRBV5-5 and TRBJ1-6, the full variable domain reads DAGVTQSPTHLIKTRGQQVTLRCSPISGHKSVSWYQQVLGQGPQFIFQYYEKEERGRGNFPDRFSARQFPNYSSELNVNALLLGDSALYLCASSFEGRAPLHFGNGTRLTVT.

The CDR3 DNA sequence: TGTGCCAGCAGCTCCAGGGTGGGTTCGGGTCAGCCCCAGCATTTT. Translated: CASSSRVGSGQPQHF. The V call is TRBV6-6, the J call TRBJ1-5; D is perhaps TRBD1 (5 bases). Germline assignment: CDR1 MNHNY and CDR2 SVGAGI (reference sequence). CDR3 size: 15 residues. Trimming cost V 6 bases and J 6 bases, with 18 bases left between them.

The sample holds a few counts of this clonotype. A much larger clone is a single base away; this may be a read error. The chain recombines TRBV20-1 with TRBJ2-6; the D gene is possibly TRBD1 (5 bases). Germline assignment: CDR1 DFQATT and CDR2 SNEGSKA (reference sequence). This CDR3 region has 14 residues. The CDR3 DNA reads TGCAGTGCCCCGGCCAATACTGGGGCCAAAGTCCTGACTTTC. Its protein is CSAPANTGAKVLTF.

This clonotype occurred many times. V gene TRBV5-1 combines with J gene TRBJ2-7; D perhaps matches TRBD1 (5 bases). Per germline, CDR1 SGHRS and CDR2 YFSETQ. The CDR3 is 15 amino acids. V was trimmed by 0 bases and J by 0 bases, leaving 10 bases between them. The CDR3: CASSLEGSSSYEQYF. DNA for the CDR3: TGCGCCAGCAGCTTGGAGGGGTCAAGCTCCTACGAGCAGTACTTC.

This clonotype was seen ten or more times. The CDR3 nucleotides are TGCGCCAGCAGCTTGGGGGTGGGGGTTAGCACAGATACGCAGTATTTT. Its translation: CASSLGVGVSTDTQYF. The gene calls are TRBV5-1 and TRBJ2-3; D tentatively fits TRBD1 or TRBD2 (5 bases each). V lost 0 bases and J 0 bases, leaving 11 bases between the germline ends. The CDR3 has 16 residues. The germline V gene has CDR1 SGHRS and CDR2 YFSETQ.

This clonotype was seen many times. The gene calls are TRBV20-1 and TRBJ1-4; no definite D call. This CDR3 has 13 amino acids. Deletions cut 3 bases from V and 3 bases from J, with 8 bases between. Germline loops: CDR1 DFQATT, CDR2 SNEGSKA (reference sequence). CDR3 sequence: CSASSGANEKLFF. Written as DNA, the CDR3 is TGCAGTGCTAGTTCGGGAGCTAATGAAAAACTGTTTTTT.

The sample holds many counts of this clonotype. V usage is TRBV20-1 and J usage is TRBJ2-1; 7 bases match TRBD1. Germline CDR1 DFQATT, CDR2 SNEGSKA (reference sequence). The CDR3 length is 15 residues. V dropped 3 bases and J dropped 10; count of bases not matched to a gene: 15. The CDR3 coding sequence is TGCAGTGCTAGGCCCCCAGGGGGAGAGCTTGTAGAGCAGTTCTTC. This codes for CSARPPGGELVEQFF.

Many counts were recorded for this clonotype. This chain joins TRBV4-2 and TRBJ1-4; D is ambiguous. Trimming took off 0 bases at V and 7 bases at J, with 6 bases between the two ends. The CDR3 loop spans 13 amino acids. Looked up from germline, CDR1 is LGHNA and CDR2 is YNFKEQ. The chain's CDR3 is CASSQDSSEKLFF. Here the CDR3 DNA reads TGTGCCAGCAGCCAAGATTCATCTGAAAAACTGTTTTTT.

The chain is built from TRBV6-6 and TRBJ1-5, with D hard to call. CDR1 MNHNY and CDR2 SVGAGI come from the germline V gene (reference sequence). The CDR3 totals 14 residues. The V gene lost 8 bases and the J gene lost 6 bases, with 17 bases spanning the gap. Here the CDR3 DNA reads TGTGCCAGCGCCGACACCGGCTTAGGTCAGCCCCAGCATTTT. Translating it yields CASADTGLGQPQHF.

This clonotype has a handful of counts. The chain recombines TRBV20-1 with TRBJ2-7; the match to TRBD2 covers 9 bases. V gave up 7 bases and J gave up 5 bases; unmatched junction bases: 9. Germline values: CDR1 DFQATT, CDR2 SNEGSKA (reference sequence). This CDR3 is built from 13 residues. The CDR3 bases are TGCAGTGATAGCGGGAGACTAGCGAACGAGCAGTACTTC. It codes for CSDSGRLANEQYF.

Many counts were recorded for this clonotype. This chain uses TRBV5-1 with TRBJ2-1, with 12 positions matching TRBD2. Germline CDR1 is SGHRS and CDR2 is YFSETQ. The CDR3 length is 15 residues. The ends lost 1 base at V and 8 bases at J; junction bases unmatched: 4. The CDR3 here is CASSLIRLAGDEQFF. CDR3 DNA sequence: TGCGCCAGCAGCTTGATACGACTAGCGGGGGATGAGCAGTTCTTC.

This clonotype was found many times. The chain has TRBV20-1 and TRBJ2-1, with 9 bases matching TRBD2. This CDR3 is built from 15 residues. Germline values: CDR1 DFQATT, CDR2 SNEGSKA (reference sequence). V shed 1 base and J 6 bases; nucleotides not matched to a gene: 7. CDR3 sequence: CSARVREGLSNEQFF. The DNA for the CDR3 is TGCAGTGCTAGAGTGCGGGAGGGACTGAGCAATGAGCAGTTCTTC.

This clonotype was counted at least ten times. This chain connects TRBV5-8 to TRBJ2-3; no clear D. Trimming took off 2 bases at V and 6 bases at J, with 13 bases between the two ends. Germline assignment: CDR1 SGHTS and CDR2 YDEGEE. The CDR3 spans 14 residues. Written as DNA, the CDR3 is TGTGCCAGCAGCTTCTCGTGGGGATCGGATACGCAGTATTTT. Its translation: CASSFSWGSDTQYF.

Turning to this clonotype: An end of the junction differs from the germline gene, which may be a read error. The genes are TRBV4-1 and TRBJ1-6, with 10 bases lining up with TRBD1. Germline values: CDR1 MGHRA, CDR2 YSYEKL. The CDR3 sequence is 14 residues long. The CDR3 protein is CASSLGQGESTLNF. CDR3 bases: TGCGCCAGCAGCCTCGGACAGGGGGAGTCAACCCTCAACTTT.

This clonotype was counted ten times or more. V and J are TRBV12-3 or TRBV12-4 and TRBJ1-1; D unclear. This CDR3 spans 15 amino acids. V shed 2 bases and J shed 0 bases, with 10 bases lying between them. The CDR3 coding sequence is TGTGCCAGCAGTTTAATGGTCGGTGTGAACACTGAAGCTTTCTTT. It is translated as CASSLMVGVNTEAFF.

This clonotype has at least ten counts. This chain uses TRBV5-1 with TRBJ2-7, with a tentative D call TRBD1 (6 bases). Germline V CDR1 and CDR2: SGHRS, YFSETQ. V lost 0 bases and J 5 bases, leaving 15 bases between the germline ends. CDR3 size: 15 residues. As DNA, the CDR3 is TGCGCCAGCAGCTTGGGGGACCTAGACAGGAACGAGCAGTACTTC. This translates into CASSLGDLDRNEQYF.

This clonotype was found many times. Germline is not matched at one junction end, which may reflect a read error. The V and J genes are TRBV7-9 and TRBJ2-7; 14 nucleotides match TRBD2. The CDR3 totals 14 residues. CDR1 and CDR2 (germline): SEHNR, FQNEAQ (reference sequence). CDR3 coding DNA: TGTGCCAGCAGCTCATCAACTGGGACTAGCGGGGGATCCTTC. Protein product: CASSSSTGTSGGSF.

This clonotype was seen repeatedly, ten times or more. The chain links TRBV6-1 to TRBJ2-3; 7 bases line up with TRBD1. Germline V gene lookup returns CDR1 MNHNS and CDR2 SASEGT. The trim removed 0 bases at V and 8 bases at J, leaving 5 bases unmatched. The CDR3 has 14 amino acids. Here the CDR3 reads CASSEAGRGITQYF. Here the CDR3 DNA reads TGTGCCAGCAGTGAAGCGGGCAGGGGGATTACGCAGTATTTT.

This clonotype was observed at least ten times. The chain links TRBV7-2 to TRBJ2-7; no clear D. CDR3 length: 14 amino acids. V lost 3 bases, J lost 2 bases, and 11 bases lay in between. Germline values: CDR1 SGHTA, CDR2 FQGNSA. CDR3 sequence reads: CASSLGSFTYEQYF. In DNA form, the CDR3 reads TGTGCCAGCAGCTTGGGCAGTTTCACCTACGAGCAGTACTTC.

This clonotype appeared many times. The V gene is TRBV6-6, the J gene TRBJ1-2, with 10 positions matching TRBD1. Germline V gene lookup returns CDR1 MNHNY and CDR2 SVGAGI (reference sequence). The CDR3 contains 15 residues. J gave up 5 bases and V 4 bases, and 7 bases lay outside the gene matches. In nucleotides, the CDR3 is TGTGCCAGCAGTTTCGGGACAGGGGCGTTGTATGGCTACACCTTC. The encoded protein is CASSFGTGALYGYTF.

On this clonotype itself: This could be a read error, since a much larger clone is one nucleotide away. The chain has TRBV4-1 and TRBJ2-2; TRBD1 or TRBD2 may be the D gene (5 bases each). The V gene's germline CDR1 is MGHRA and CDR2 YSYEKL. CDR3 length: 14 amino acids. The CDR3 region has the DNA TGCGCCAGCAGCCAAGAGTGGGGCACCGGGGCGCTGTTTTTT. Translating it yields CASSQEWGTGALFF.

This clonotype was detected many times. J is TRBJ2-3 and V is TRBV7-3; the match to TRBD2 covers 14 bases. The CDR3 contains 16 residues. Per the germline V gene, CDR1 is SGHTA and CDR2 is FQGTGA. Unmatched junction bases numbered 1, after V lost 0 bases and J lost 5 bases. CDR3: CASSLTGTSGGDTQYF. The DNA of the CDR3 is TGTGCCAGCAGCTTAACCGGGACTAGCGGGGGAGATACGCAGTATTTT.

J is TRBJ2-6 and V is TRBV20-1; D is uncertain. The CDR3 extends over 16 amino acids. Germline V lookup: CDR1 DFQATT, CDR2 SNEGSKA (reference sequence). The V end lost 6 bases, the J end lost 1 base, and 16 bases lay between the germline ends. In DNA, the CDR3 is TGCAGTGCCTATCCCAAGGGCAGGTCTGGGGCCAACGTCCTGACTTTC. Amino acid sequence: CSAYPKGRSGANVLTF.